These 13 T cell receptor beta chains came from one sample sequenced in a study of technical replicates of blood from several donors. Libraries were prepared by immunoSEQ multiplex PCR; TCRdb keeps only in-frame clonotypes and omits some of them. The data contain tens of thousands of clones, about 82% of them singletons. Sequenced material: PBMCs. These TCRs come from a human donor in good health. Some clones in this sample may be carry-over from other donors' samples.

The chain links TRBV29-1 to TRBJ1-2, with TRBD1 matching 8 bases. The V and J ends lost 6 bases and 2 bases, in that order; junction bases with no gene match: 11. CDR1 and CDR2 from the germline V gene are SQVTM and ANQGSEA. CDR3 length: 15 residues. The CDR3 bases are TGCAGCGTCCAAGCCCCAGGGGGCATAAACTATGGCTACACCTTC. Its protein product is CSVQAPGGINYGYTF.

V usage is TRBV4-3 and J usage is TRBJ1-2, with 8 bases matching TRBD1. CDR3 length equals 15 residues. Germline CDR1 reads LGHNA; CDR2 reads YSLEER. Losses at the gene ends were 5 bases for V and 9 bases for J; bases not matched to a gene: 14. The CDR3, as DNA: TGCGCCAGCAGCTCGTCGTACGGGACAGGCGGAAGCTACACCTTC. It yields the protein CASSSSYGTGGSYTF.

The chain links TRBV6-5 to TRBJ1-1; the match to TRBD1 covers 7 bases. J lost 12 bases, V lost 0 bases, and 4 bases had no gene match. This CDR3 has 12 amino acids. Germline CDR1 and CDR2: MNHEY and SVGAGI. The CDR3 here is CASSYSGGDSFF. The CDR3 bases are TGTGCCAGCAGTTACTCAGGGGGCGATTCTTTCTTT.

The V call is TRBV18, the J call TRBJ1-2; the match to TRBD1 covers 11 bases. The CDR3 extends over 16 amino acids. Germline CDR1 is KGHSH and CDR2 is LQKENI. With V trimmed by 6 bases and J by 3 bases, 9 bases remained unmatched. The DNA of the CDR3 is TGTGCCAGCTCCCCCTATAAGGACAGGGGGCACTATGGCTACACCTTC. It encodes CASSPYKDRGHYGYTF.

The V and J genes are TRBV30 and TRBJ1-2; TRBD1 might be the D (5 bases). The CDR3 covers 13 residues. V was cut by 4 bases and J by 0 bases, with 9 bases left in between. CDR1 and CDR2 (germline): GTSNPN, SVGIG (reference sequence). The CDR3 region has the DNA TGTGCCTGGAACAGGCCGGCTAACTATGGCTACACCTTC. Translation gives CAWNRPANYGYTF. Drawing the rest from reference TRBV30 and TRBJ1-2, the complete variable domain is SQTIHQWPATLVQPVGSPLSLECTVEGTSNPNLYWYRQAAGRGLQLLFYSVGIGQISSEVPQNLSASRPQDRQFILSSKKLLLSDSGFYLCAWNRPANYGYTFGSGTRLTVV.

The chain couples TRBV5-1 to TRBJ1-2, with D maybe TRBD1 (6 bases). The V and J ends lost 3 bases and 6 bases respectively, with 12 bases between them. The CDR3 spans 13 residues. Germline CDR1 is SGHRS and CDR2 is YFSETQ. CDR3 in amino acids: CASSSQGVDGYTF. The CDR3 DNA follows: TGCGCCAGCAGCTCACAGGGAGTCGATGGCTACACCTTC.

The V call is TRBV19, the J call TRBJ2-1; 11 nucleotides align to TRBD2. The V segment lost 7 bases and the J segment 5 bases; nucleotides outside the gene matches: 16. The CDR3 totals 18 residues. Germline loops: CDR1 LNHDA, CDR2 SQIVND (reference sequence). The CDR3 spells CASTARGSSGGIDNEQFF. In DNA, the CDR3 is TGTGCCAGTACCGCCCGCGGTTCTAGCGGGGGGATAGACAATGAGCAGTTCTTC.

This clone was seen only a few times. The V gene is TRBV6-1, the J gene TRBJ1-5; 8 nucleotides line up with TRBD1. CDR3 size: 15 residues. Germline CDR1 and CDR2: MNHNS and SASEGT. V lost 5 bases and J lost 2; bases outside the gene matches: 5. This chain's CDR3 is CASSSTGEGNQPQHF. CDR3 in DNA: TGTGCCAGCAGTTCGACAGGGGAGGGCAATCAGCCCCAGCATTTT.

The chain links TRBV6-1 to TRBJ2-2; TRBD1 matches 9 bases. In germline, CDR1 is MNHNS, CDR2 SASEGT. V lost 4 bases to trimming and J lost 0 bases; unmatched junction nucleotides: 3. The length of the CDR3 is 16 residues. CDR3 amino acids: CASSGGQGPNTGELFF. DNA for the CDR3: TGTGCCAGCAGTGGGGGACAGGGCCCGAACACCGGGGAGCTGTTTTTT.

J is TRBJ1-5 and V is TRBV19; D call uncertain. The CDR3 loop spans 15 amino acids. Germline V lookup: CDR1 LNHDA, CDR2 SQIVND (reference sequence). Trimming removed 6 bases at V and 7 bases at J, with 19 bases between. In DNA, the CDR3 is TGTGCCAGTAGCCCTCGCTCGGGGTTCGGGCAGCCCCAGCATTTT. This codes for CASSPRSGFGQPQHF. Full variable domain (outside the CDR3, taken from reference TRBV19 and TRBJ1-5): DGGITQSPKYLFRKEGQNVTLSCEQNLNHDAMYWYRQDPGQGLRLIYYSQIVNDFQKGDIAEGYSVSREKKESFPLTVTSAQKNPTAFYLCASSPRSGFGQPQHFGDGTRLSIL.

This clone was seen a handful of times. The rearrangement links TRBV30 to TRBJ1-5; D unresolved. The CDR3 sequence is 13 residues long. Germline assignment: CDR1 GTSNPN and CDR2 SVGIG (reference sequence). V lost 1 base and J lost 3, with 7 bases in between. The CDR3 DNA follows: TGTGCCTGGAGTGCAACAGACAATCAGCCCCAGCATTTT. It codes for CAWSATDNQPQHF.

CDR3 amino acids: CASSVGTGLNYGYTF. DNA of the CDR3: TGTGCCAGCAGCGTCGGGACAGGGCTGAACTATGGCTACACCTTC. The rearrangement links TRBV9 to TRBJ1-2; 9 nucleotides line up with TRBD1. With V trimmed by 2 bases and J by 2 bases, 4 bases remained unmatched. CDR1 is SGDLS and CDR2 is YYNGEE in the germline V gene. This CDR3 spans 15 amino acids.

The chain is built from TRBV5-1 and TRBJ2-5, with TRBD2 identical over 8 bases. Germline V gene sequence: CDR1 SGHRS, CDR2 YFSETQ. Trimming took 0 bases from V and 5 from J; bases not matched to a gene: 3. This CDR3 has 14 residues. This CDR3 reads CASSLGTSMETQYF. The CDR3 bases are TGCGCCAGCAGCTTGGGGACTAGCATGGAGACCCAGTACTTC.